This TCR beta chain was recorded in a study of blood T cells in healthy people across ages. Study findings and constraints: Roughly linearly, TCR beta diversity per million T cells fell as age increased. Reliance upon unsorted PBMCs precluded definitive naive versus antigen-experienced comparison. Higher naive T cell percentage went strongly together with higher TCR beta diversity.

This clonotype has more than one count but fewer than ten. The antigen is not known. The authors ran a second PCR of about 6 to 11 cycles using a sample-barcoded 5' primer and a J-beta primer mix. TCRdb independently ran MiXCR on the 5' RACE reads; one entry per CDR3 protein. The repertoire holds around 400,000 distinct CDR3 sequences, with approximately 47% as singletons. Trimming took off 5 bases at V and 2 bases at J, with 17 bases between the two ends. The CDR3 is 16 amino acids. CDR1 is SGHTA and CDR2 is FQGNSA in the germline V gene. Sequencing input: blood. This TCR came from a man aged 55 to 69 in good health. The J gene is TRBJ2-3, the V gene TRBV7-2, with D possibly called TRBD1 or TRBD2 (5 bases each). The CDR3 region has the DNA TGTGCCAGCAGCGACGTCCGGGACCAATTCACAGATACGCAGTATTTT. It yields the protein CASSDVRDQFTDTQYF.